These 20 T cell receptor beta chains were sequenced from one sample in a study of cytomegalovirus exposure and HLA in healthy donors (dated by TCRdb to 2017 to 2019). The library was built by means of the immunoSEQ multiplex PCR assay. For the multiplex PCR, a mixture combining 60 forward primers for TCR Vbeta segments and 13 reverse primers for TCR Jbeta segments was used. In TCRdb, the immuneACCESS table is reduced to in-frame sequences with V and J assigned. These tables do not hold every clone; where another copy was compared, an unresolved V gene accounts for under half, and the others remain unexplained. Within this sample are roughly 150,000 clones, with about 77% of them counted one time only. The top ten clonotypes cover 3% to 4.5% of the sample. The sample comprised PBMCs. Receptors were obtained from a male donor in good health and CMV-seronegative.

The chain employs TRBV19 and TRBJ1-2, with D hard to call. Trimming stripped 5 bases from V and 8 bases from J, with 12 bases between. Germline CDR1 is LNHDA and CDR2 is SQIVND (reference sequence). The CDR3 is made up of 12 amino acids. Written as DNA, the CDR3 is TGTGCCAGTAGTCCCCCGGGAACAGGCTACACCTTC. Protein: CASSPPGTGYTF.

V gene TRBV5-8 combines with J gene TRBJ2-1; TRBD2 might be the D (5 bases). Germline CDR1 SGHTS, CDR2 YDEGEE. The CDR3 covers 14 residues. V lost 4 bases, J lost 6 bases, and 14 bases lay in between. The CDR3 nucleotides are TGTGCCAGCAGCGTAGGCGGGTCTCTCAATGAGCAGTTCTTC. Protein: CASSVGGSLNEQFF.

The chain joins TRBV2 to TRBJ2-2; 7 bases are a match to TRBD1. Per germline, CDR1 SNHLY and CDR2 FYNNEI. The junction had 10 bases not matched to a gene; V was cut back by 6 bases and J by 6 bases. CDR3 length: 15 amino acids. The CDR3 DNA reads TGTGCCAGCAGACCTTGGACAGGTCGACCCGGGGAGCTGTTTTTT. Amino acid sequence: CASRPWTGRPGELFF. The whole variable domain, remainder taken from reference TRBV2 and TRBJ2-2, is EPEVTQTPSHQVTQMGQEVILRCVPISNHLYFYWYRQILGQKVEFLVSFYNNEISEKSEIFDDQFSVERPDGSNFTLKIRSTKLEDSAMYFCASRPWTGRPGELFFGEGSRLTVL.

The chain uses TRBV19 and TRBJ1-5; 7 nucleotides agree with TRBD1. With V trimmed by 4 bases and J by 3 bases, 9 bases remained unmatched. Per the germline V gene, CDR1 is LNHDA and CDR2 is SQIVND (reference sequence). The CDR3 has 16 residues. The CDR3 protein is CASSSRQGLYNQPQHF. The CDR3 region has the DNA TGTGCCAGTAGTAGCAGACAGGGACTTTACAATCAGCCCCAGCATTTT.

The CDR3, as DNA: TGTGCCAGCAGCTTAGACAGAAGGTTGGTCTACGAGCAGTACTTC. It codes for CASSLDRRLVYEQYF. The J gene is TRBJ2-7, the V gene TRBV7-2; no reliable D call. Germline V gives CDR1 SGHTA, CDR2 FQGNSA. Trimming removed 1 base at V and 3 bases at J, with 13 bases between. This CDR3 is built from 15 residues.

The chain uses TRBV19 and TRBJ1-5; D perhaps matches TRBD1 (6 bases). The CDR3 has 14 residues. Looked up from germline, CDR1 is LNHDA and CDR2 is SQIVND (reference sequence). V gave up 6 bases and J gave up 2 bases, with 11 bases separating them. CDR3 sequence reads: CASSLQGGNQPQHF. In DNA form, the CDR3 reads TGTGCCAGTAGCTTACAGGGAGGCAATCAGCCCCAGCATTTT.

The chain joins TRBV7-3 to TRBJ2-1; 9 positions match TRBD1. The CDR3 has 15 amino acids. V lost 5 bases and J lost 4; bases outside the gene matches: 6. Germline V gene data show CDR1 as SGHTA and CDR2 as FQGTGA. The CDR3 sequence is CASSLDRGGYNEQFF. In DNA, the CDR3 is TGTGCCAGCAGCCTGGACAGGGGTGGTTACAATGAGCAGTTCTTC.

The chain is built from TRBV6-1 and TRBJ1-6; 7 nucleotides match TRBD1. The trim removed 6 bases at V and 4 bases at J, leaving 6 bases unmatched. Germline V CDR1 and CDR2: MNHNS, SASEGT. The CDR3 is made up of 15 amino acids. Written as DNA, the CDR3 is TGTGCCAGCAGAGAGACAGGGATTTATAATTCACCCCTCCACTTT. Residues: CASRETGIYNSPLHF.

The V call is TRBV2, the J call TRBJ2-7; 8 bases are shared with TRBD1. The CDR3 consists of 16 residues. Trimming at V came to 6 bases and at J to 2 bases, leaving 12 bases not matched to a gene. Germline assignment: CDR1 SNHLY and CDR2 FYNNEI. The CDR3 DNA is TGTGCCAGCAGCGTATCGACAGGGGAAGAGACCTACGAGCAGTACTTC. Amino acids: CASSVSTGEETYEQYF.

CDR3 bases: TGTGCCACCAGCAGAGGGGACGGGAGCTCCTACGAGCAGTACTTC. The encoded protein is CATSRGDGSSYEQYF. The V gene is TRBV15, the J gene TRBJ2-7; tentative D call: TRBD2 (6 bases). Per germline, CDR1 LNHNV and CDR2 YYDKDF (reference sequence). This CDR3 region has 15 residues. V was clipped by 1 base and J by 0 bases, with 10 bases between them.

This chain uses TRBV14 with TRBJ2-7, with D possibly TRBD2 on 7 matching bases. The CDR3 is made up of 15 amino acids. The germline V and J ends were trimmed by 3 bases and 1 base, with 13 bases remaining between them. The germline gives CDR1 SGHDN, CDR2 FVKESK. DNA of the CDR3: TGTGCCAGCAGCCAGGGGGGGACAATTTCCTACGAGCAGTACTTC. It codes for CASSQGGTISYEQYF.

The rearrangement links TRBV2 to TRBJ2-1; 10 bases are shared with TRBD2. This CDR3 has 13 amino acids. The ends lost 8 bases at V and 4 bases at J; junction bases unmatched: 2. The germline V gene has CDR1 SNHLY and CDR2 FYNNEI. For the CDR3, the DNA is TGTGCCAGCGGTAGCGGGAGGTACAATGAGCAGTTCTTC. Translating gives CASGSGRYNEQFF. Based on the CDR3 plus reference TRBV2 and TRBJ2-1, the full variable domain is EPEVTQTPSHQVTQMGQEVILRCVPISNHLYFYWYRQILGQKVEFLVSFYNNEISEKSEIFDDQFSVERPDGSNFTLKIRSTKLEDSAMYFCASGSGRYNEQFFGPGTRLTVL.

About this clone itself: The sample carries other DNA sequences with the same CDR3. The rearrangement links TRBV5-1 to TRBJ2-1; 8 nucleotides align to TRBD1. The junction had 3 bases not matched to a gene; V was cut back by 3 bases and J by 13 bases. Germline V gene sequence: CDR1 SGHRS, CDR2 YFSETQ. The CDR3 has 11 amino acids. CDR3 bases: TGCGCCAGCAGCTGGGGACAGGAACAGTTCTTC. Translation: CASSWGQEQFF.

The gene calls are TRBV6-1 and TRBJ1-1, with D possibly matching TRBD1 (6 bases). CDR1 is MNHNS, CDR2 SASEGT, per germline. V was cut by 1 base and J by 5 bases, with 20 bases left in between. This CDR3 has 17 residues. CDR3 nucleotide sequence: TGTGCCAGCAGTGAAGAAACCCCCCAGGGGAGAGGGACTGAAGCTTTCTTT. The encoded protein is CASSEETPQGRGTEAFF.

The chain carries TRBV18 and TRBJ2-2, with a tentative D call TRBD1 (5 bases). Trimming pared 2 bases from V and 8 bases from J, leaving 21 bases between. Looked up from germline, CDR1 is KGHSH and CDR2 is LQKENI. The length of the CDR3 is 17 residues. CDR3 in amino acids: CASSPGLAGLAVGELFF. Here the CDR3 DNA reads TGTGCCAGCTCACCAGGCCTTGCAGGGCTTGCGGTAGGGGAGCTGTTTTTT.

V gene TRBV7-9 combines with J gene TRBJ2-2, with a weak D call TRBD2 (5 bases). Germline-derived CDR1 and CDR2 are SEHNR and FQNEAQ (reference sequence). The CDR3 contains 14 residues. Deletions cut 6 bases from V and 4 bases from J, with 12 bases between. The CDR3, as DNA: TGTGCCAGCAGATACCCCAGCGGCACCGGGGAGCTGTTTTTT. Translating it yields CASRYPSGTGELFF. Supplemented by reference TRBV7-9 and TRBJ2-2, the full variable domain reads DTGVSQNPRHKITKRGQNVTFRCDPISEHNRLYWYRQTLGQGPEFLTYFQNEAQLEKSRLLSDRFSAERPKGSFSTLEIQRTEQGDSAMYLCASRYPSGTGELFFGEGSRLTVL.

The chain couples TRBV5-6 to TRBJ1-3; no clear D gene. Trimming removed 4 bases from V and 2 bases from J, with 16 bases in between. The CDR3 totals 16 residues. Germline CDR1 reads SGHDT; CDR2 reads YYEEEE. The CDR3 nucleotides are TGTGCCAGCAGCCGAGAAAAAATCGGAGCTGGAAACACCATATATTTT. It yields the protein CASSREKIGAGNTIYF.

This clone was counted once. The J gene is TRBJ2-5, the V gene TRBV5-4; 7 bases line up with TRBD1. In germline, CDR1 is SGHNT, CDR2 YYREEE (reference sequence). V shed 4 bases and J 1 base; nucleotides not matched to a gene: 7. CDR3 length: 15 residues. The chain's CDR3 is CASSRPDRAQETQYF. The CDR3 nucleotides are TGTGCCAGCAGCAGACCAGACAGGGCCCAAGAGACCCAGTACTTC. Based on the CDR3 plus reference TRBV5-4 and TRBJ2-5, the full variable domain is ETGVTQSPTHLIKTRGQQVTLRCSSQSGHNTVSWYQQALGQGPQFIFQYYREEENGRGNFPPRFSGLQFPNYSSELNVNALELDDSALYLCASSRPDRAQETQYFGPGTRLLVL.

Here the CDR3 reads CASGSSPHTEAFF. DNA of the CDR3: TGTGCTAGTGGTTCCTCCCCTCACACTGAAGCTTTCTTT. The rearrangement joins TRBV12-5 to TRBJ1-1; no reliable D call. Germline CDR1 reads LGHNT; CDR2 reads FRNRAP. The CDR3 totals 13 residues. V was shortened by 4 bases and J by 3 bases, with 9 bases between the two germline ends.

CDR3 nucleotide sequence: TGTGCCAGCAGTGAAGCGGGGATAAGGACCGGGGAGCTGTTTTTT. It codes for CASSEAGIRTGELFF. The chain couples TRBV25-1 to TRBJ2-2, with D maybe TRBD2 (6 bases). Germline CDR1 is MGHDK and CDR2 is SYGVNS. V lost 2 bases to trimming and J lost 5 bases, with 12 bases between them. This CDR3 spans 15 amino acids.